The 18 T cell receptor beta chains below all came from one sample that was sequenced in a study of beta chain features in type 1 diabetes. What was sequenced were expressed TCRB transcripts, since all of the isolated RNA had been reverse transcribed. Generated by immunoSEQ multiplex PCR, the TCRdb table keeps only in-frame clones and is missing some. This table holds some 150,000 clones, more than 9% found once. Sequenced input: naive CD4+ T cells from blood. Receptor source: a man between 18 and 35 years old in good health.

The rearrangement joins TRBV13 to TRBJ2-1; 9 bases align to TRBD1. V shed 5 bases, J shed 9 bases, and the junction held 11 bases outside the gene matches. Germline values: CDR1 PRHDT, CDR2 FYEKMQ (reference sequence). The CDR3 spans 15 residues. CDR3 loop: CASSAPGQGRGEQFF. The CDR3 nucleotides read TGTGCCAGCAGCGCACCGGGACAGGGTCGTGGTGAGCAGTTCTTC.

There are many counts of this clone. The chain uses TRBV4-1 and TRBJ1-5; the D gene is possibly TRBD1 (5 bases). V lost 3 bases to trimming and J lost 0 bases, with 12 bases between them. Germline V gene data show CDR1 as MGHRA and CDR2 as YSYEKL. The CDR3 extends over 16 amino acids. The CDR3 coding sequence is TGCGCCAGCAGCCAGGTTCCGGGGGATAGCAATCAGCCCCAGCATTTT. The encoded protein is CASSQVPGDSNQPQHF.

This clone was detected only a few times. The chain couples TRBV19 to TRBJ2-7, with D perhaps TRBD1 (5 bases). Germline-derived CDR1 and CDR2 are LNHDA and SQIVND (reference sequence). V was trimmed by 4 bases and J by 5 bases, leaving 15 bases between them. The CDR3 has 14 residues. Here the CDR3 DNA reads TGTGCCAGTAGTACCCCCCAGGGTACCCACGAGCAGTACTTC. It translates to CASSTPQGTHEQYF. Variable domain in full (rest from reference TRBV19 and TRBJ2-7): DGGITQSPKYLFRKEGQNVTLSCEQNLNHDAMYWYRQDPGQGLRLIYYSQIVNDFQKGDIAEGYSVSREKKESFPLTVTSAQKNPTAFYLCASSTPQGTHEQYFGPGTRLTVT.

This clone was observed a few times. The chain joins TRBV11-2 to TRBJ1-2; a weak D match, TRBD1 (6 bases). Trimming stripped 4 bases from V and 5 bases from J, with 14 bases between. The CDR3 consists of 14 residues. Germline CDR1 and CDR2: SGHAT and FQNNGV. The CDR3 loop reads CASSSIGTLYGYTF. In nucleotides, the CDR3 is TGTGCCAGCAGCTCAATCGGGACATTATATGGCTACACCTTC.

Only a few counts were recorded for this clone. The chain recombines TRBV5-1 with TRBJ2-7, with a tentative D call TRBD1 (5 bases). Trimming cost V 0 bases and J 7 bases, with 14 bases left between them. Germline V CDR1 and CDR2: SGHRS, YFSETQ. This CDR3 region has 14 residues. CDR3: CASSLGGALGEQYF. The CDR3 region has the DNA TGCGCCAGCAGCTTGGGGGGCGCCTTAGGAGAGCAGTACTTC.

The gene calls are TRBV6-5 and TRBJ2-1, with D possibly being TRBD2 (5 bases). CDR1 is MNHEY and CDR2 is SVGAGI in the germline V gene. The V end was cut by 0 bases, the J end by 8 bases, with 11 bases between. The CDR3 runs to 14 residues. In nucleotides, the CDR3 is TGTGCCAGCAGTTACTCGACGGGGATGCATGAGCAGTTCTTC. It yields the protein CASSYSTGMHEQFF.

The gene calls are TRBV30 and TRBJ2-6, with D perhaps TRBD1 (8 bases). The CDR3 totals 17 residues. The V end was cut by 7 bases, the J end by 0 bases, with 19 bases between. CDR1 GTSNPN and CDR2 SVGIG come from the germline V gene (reference sequence). This CDR3 reads CASLGQGGLSGANVLTF. DNA of the CDR3: TGTGCCTCGCTCGGACAGGGAGGGCTCTCTGGGGCCAACGTCCTGACTTTC.

This clone was observed a few times. This rearrangement joins TRBV10-1 to TRBJ1-1, with D possibly TRBD1 on 5 matching bases. Looked up from germline, CDR1 is WNHNN and CDR2 is SYGVQD (reference sequence). The V end was cut by 6 bases, the J end by 4 bases, with 9 bases between. This CDR3 contains 12 residues. CDR3 DNA sequence: TGCGCCAGCAGCCAGGGTGGCACTGAAGCTTTCTTT. Protein: CASSQGGTEAFF.

A few counts support this clone. The chain has TRBV13 and TRBJ1-2; D uncertain. CDR3 length: 12 amino acids. Trimming stripped 3 bases from V and 6 bases from J, with 8 bases between. CDR1 is PRHDT, CDR2 FYEKMQ, per germline (reference sequence). Written as DNA, the CDR3 is TGTGCCAGCAGCTTGGGCCCCGATGGCTACACCTTC. Protein product: CASSLGPDGYTF.

This clone was counted many times. The V and J genes are TRBV15 and TRBJ1-4; D gene uncertain. This CDR3 has 16 amino acids. In germline, CDR1 is LNHNV, CDR2 YYDKDF (reference sequence). V lost 0 bases to trimming and J lost 0 bases, with 8 bases between them. The CDR3 reads CATSRDTVTTNEKLFF. In nucleotides, the CDR3 is TGTGCCACCAGCAGAGACACGGTGACAACTAATGAAAAACTGTTTTTT.

The chain employs TRBV7-2 and TRBJ1-3; TRBD1 agrees at 7 bases. CDR3 size: 14 residues. The trim removed 5 bases at V and 3 bases at J, leaving 4 bases unmatched. Germline values: CDR1 SGHTA, CDR2 FQGNSA. CDR3 amino acids: CASSLDRVGNTIYF. The CDR3 nucleotides are TGTGCCAGCAGCCTTGACAGGGTTGGAAACACCATATATTTT.

This clone was detected once. The junction shows a germline mismatch at one end, possibly a read error. The V call is TRBV7-6, the J call TRBJ1-1; unclear D gene. The CDR3 consists of 13 residues. Per germline, CDR1 SGHVS and CDR2 FNYEAQ. The CDR3 is CASSFRGNTEVFF. The CDR3 DNA follows: TGTGCCAGCAGCTTCCGAGGGAACACTGAAGTTTTCTTT.

The chain couples TRBV4-3 to TRBJ2-5; 14 bases align to TRBD2. The tail of the sequence fits TRBJ2-7 better, so the J call may be wrong. Germline CDR1 LGHNA, CDR2 YSLEER. This CDR3 has 17 amino acids. CDR3 sequence (DNA): TGCGCCAGCAGCCAAGGGGGACTAGCGGGGGCCACCTACGAGCAGTACTTC. It encodes CASSQGGLAGATYEQYF.

This clone occurred a few times. The chain uses TRBV2 and TRBJ2-7, with a weak D call TRBD1 (7 bases). V gave up 6 bases and J gave up 3 bases, with 12 bases separating them. This CDR3 spans 13 amino acids. CDR1 is SNHLY, CDR2 FYNNEI, per germline. The CDR3 region is CASSAGQHYEQYF. For the CDR3, the DNA is TGTGCCAGCAGCGCGGGACAGCACTACGAGCAGTACTTC.

The CDR3 loop is CASSPTASGANVLTF. The CDR3 coding sequence is TGTGCCAGCAGCCCGACAGCGTCTGGGGCCAACGTCCTGACTTTC. V and J are TRBV7-2 and TRBJ2-6, with D perhaps matching TRBD1 (5 bases). Germline-derived CDR1 and CDR2 are SGHTA and FQGNSA. Trimming removed 5 bases from V and 1 base from J, with 9 bases in between. This CDR3 is built from 15 residues.

The chain has TRBV6-1 and TRBJ2-1; a weak D match, TRBD2 (5 bases). Germline-derived CDR1 and CDR2 are MNHNS and SASEGT. The ends were cut back, 3 bases at V and 9 bases at J, with 9 bases in the middle. The CDR3 covers 12 residues. CDR3 in DNA: TGTGCCAGCAGTGACCGGGCGGGTGAGCAGTTCTTC. Translating it yields CASSDRAGEQFF.

The rearrangement links TRBV6-5 to TRBJ2-2; 11 nucleotides match TRBD2. Germline assignment: CDR1 MNHEY and CDR2 SVGAGI. The CDR3 is 15 residues long. V gave up 6 bases and J gave up 6 bases; unmatched junction bases: 6. CDR3 protein: CASRRTSGFAGELFF. The CDR3 nucleotides are TGTGCCAGCAGGCGGACTAGCGGGTTTGCCGGGGAGCTGTTTTTT.

This sequence joins TRBV10-2 and TRBJ2-7, with D perhaps TRBD2 (6 bases). Germline loops: CDR1 WSHSY, CDR2 SAAADI. V was trimmed by 7 bases and J by 2 bases, leaving 18 bases between them. The CDR3 is 15 amino acids. The CDR3 reads CASNEEGFVTYEQYF. The CDR3 coding sequence is TGCGCCAGCAACGAGGAGGGTTTCGTAACCTACGAGCAGTACTTC.